This paragraph reports one TCR beta chain. Its antigen is currently unknown. The CDR3 consists of 16 residues. Trimming at V came to 5 bases and at J to 1 base, leaving 5 bases not matched to a gene. CDR1 and CDR2 (germline): SGHTA, FQGNSA. The sample originates from a study of OX40 agonist ivuxolimab in advanced cancers. Measured with immunoSEQ multiplex PCR; TCRdb has only the in-frame clones, and not every one. Among around 44,000 clones listed, more than 70% were seen once. Regarding the study as a whole: Partial responders dosed at 0.1-3.0 mg/kg displayed clonal expansion ranking among the lowest. In the expanded peripheral T cells, antigen specificity was never determined. On average, CD8+ T cells showed a greater number of expanded clones than CD4+.

Sequenced here: CD4+ or CD8+ T cells sorted from blood, sampled in a trial of the OX40 agonist ivuxolimab. The J gene is TRBJ2-2, the V gene TRBV7-2; 9 bases match TRBD2. The sequence came from an adult with an advanced solid tumor such as melanoma, head and neck, liver or kidney cancer. The CDR3: CASSRRRGGNTGELFF. The CDR3 DNA follows: TGTGCCAGCAGCCGTCGGCGGGGGGGGAACACCGGGGAGCTGTTTTTT.